This T cell receptor (beta chain) was captured by sequencing in a study of control samples from healthy donors and cancer patients. The V and J ends lost 6 bases and 0 bases respectively, with 9 bases between them. Germline V lookup: CDR1 MNHEY, CDR2 SVGAGI. This CDR3 has 14 residues. Method: immunoSEQ multiplex PCR; TCRdb's copy keeps in-frame clones and lacks some. Here the sample spans 100,000 to 150,000 clones, roughly 90% being singletons. Sequencing was carried out using blood. The sequence was obtained from a woman between 45 and 60 years old in good health. The chain couples TRBV6-5 to TRBJ1-3; D gene uncertain. The CDR3 nucleotides are TGTGCCAGCAGCCCAACAGCCTCTGGAAACACCATATATTTT. Its protein product is CASSPTASGNTIYF.